Presented here are 5 T cell receptor beta chains from one specimen sequenced in a study of CD8+ T cells in alopecia areata. In each case, RNA was isolated and then reverse transcribed into cDNA as the sequencing template. Using immunoSEQ multiplex PCR, the repertoire was profiled, and TCRdb retains in-frame clones only, with some absent. The table lists more than 95,000 clones, 55% to 65% of them singletons. Material for sequencing was CD4+ T cells sorted from blood. The receptors shown here come from a human donor in good health.

CDR3 in DNA: TGTGCCAGCAGTGTCGGCTCCTACGAGCAGTACTTC. Translating it yields CASSVGSYEQYF. The rearrangement uses TRBV6-1 and TRBJ2-7; no reliable D call. The CDR3 spans 12 residues. CDR1 is MNHNS and CDR2 is SASEGT in the germline V gene. V was pared by 4 bases and J by 0 bases, with 4 bases between.

V usage is TRBV29-1 and J usage is TRBJ1-2; 8 bases line up with TRBD1. The germline V gene encodes CDR1 SQVTM and CDR2 ANQGSEA. V gave up 6 bases and J gave up 2 bases; unmatched junction bases: 5. The CDR3 has 13 amino acids. CDR3 loop: CSVGTGANYGYTF. CDR3 nucleotides: TGCAGCGTCGGGACAGGCGCGAACTATGGCTACACCTTC.

The chain has TRBV2 and TRBJ2-4; 7 nucleotides align to TRBD1. Germline V CDR1 and CDR2: SNHLY, FYNNEI. Trimming removed 6 bases from V and 0 bases from J; junction bases left unmatched: 11. This CDR3 spans 17 amino acids. The CDR3 nucleotides are TGTGCCAGCAGGGGACAGATTTTACCTCTAGCCAAAAACATTCAGTACTTC. Its translation: CASRGQILPLAKNIQYF.

The chain recombines TRBV7-9 with TRBJ2-6; D remains unclear. The V gene lost 1 base and the J gene lost 0 bases, with 4 bases spanning the gap. The CDR3 consists of 15 residues. Germline V CDR1 and CDR2: SEHNR, FQNEAQ (reference sequence). Here the CDR3 reads CASSLESSGANVLTF. DNA for the CDR3: TGTGCCAGCAGCTTAGAGAGCTCTGGGGCCAACGTCCTGACTTTC.

A word on this clone: The sample carries other DNA sequences with the same CDR3. The J gene is TRBJ1-2, the V gene TRBV29-1; no clear D. This CDR3 spans 12 amino acids. Germline V gene lookup returns CDR1 SQVTM and CDR2 ANQGSEA. The V gene lost 4 bases and the J gene lost 2 bases, with 8 bases spanning the gap. The CDR3 coding sequence is TGCAGCGTTGCGGGGTCGAACTATGGCTACACCTTC. Its protein is CSVAGSNYGYTF.